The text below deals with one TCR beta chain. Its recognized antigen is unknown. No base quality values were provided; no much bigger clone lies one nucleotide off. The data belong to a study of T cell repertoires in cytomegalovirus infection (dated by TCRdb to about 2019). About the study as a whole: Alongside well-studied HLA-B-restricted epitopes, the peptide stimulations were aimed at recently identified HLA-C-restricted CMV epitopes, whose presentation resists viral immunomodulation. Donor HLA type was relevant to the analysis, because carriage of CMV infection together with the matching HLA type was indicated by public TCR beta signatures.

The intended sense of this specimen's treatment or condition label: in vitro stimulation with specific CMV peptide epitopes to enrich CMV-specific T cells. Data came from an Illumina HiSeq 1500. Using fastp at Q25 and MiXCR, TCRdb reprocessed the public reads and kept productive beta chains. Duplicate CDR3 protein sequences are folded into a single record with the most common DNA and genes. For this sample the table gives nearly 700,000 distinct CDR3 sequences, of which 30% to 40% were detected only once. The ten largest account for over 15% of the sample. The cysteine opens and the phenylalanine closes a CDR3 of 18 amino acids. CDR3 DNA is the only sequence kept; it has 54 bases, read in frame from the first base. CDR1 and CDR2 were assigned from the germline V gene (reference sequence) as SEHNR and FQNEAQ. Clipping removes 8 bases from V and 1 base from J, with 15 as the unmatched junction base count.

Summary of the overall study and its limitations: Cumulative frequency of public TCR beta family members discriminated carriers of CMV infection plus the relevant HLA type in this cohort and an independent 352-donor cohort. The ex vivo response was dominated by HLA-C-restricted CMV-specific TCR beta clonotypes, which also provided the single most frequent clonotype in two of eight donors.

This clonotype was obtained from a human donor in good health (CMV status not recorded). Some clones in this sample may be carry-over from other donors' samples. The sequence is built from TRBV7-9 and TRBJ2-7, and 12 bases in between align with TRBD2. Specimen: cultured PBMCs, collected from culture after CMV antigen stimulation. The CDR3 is CASAPPLLAGGGSYEQYF. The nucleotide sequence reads TGTGCCAGCGCCCCCCCTCTACTAGCGGGAGGTGGGTCCTACGAGCAGTACTTC.